This TCR beta chain was profiled in a study of siplizumab effects on memory and regulatory T cells. Study findings and constraints: Confirmation was lacking for the suppressive function of proliferating Tregs derived from siplizumab cultures. Unstimulated subsets were the mapping target of only a minor fraction of alloreactive clones. Naive T cells looked more diverse than memory cells, and they looked like major contributors to the alloresponse. For mappable alloreactive CD4+ clones, the mean Treg-derived fraction was about 69% with siplizumab and roughly 25% in controls.

Germline V gene sequence: CDR1 SGHKS, CDR2 YYEKEE (reference sequence). CDR3 length: 14 residues. The V gene lost 0 bases and the J gene lost 8 bases, with 11 bases spanning the gap. This clone has only a few counts. Its antigen is as yet unknown. Measured with immunoSEQ multiplex PCR; TCRdb has only the in-frame clones, and not every one. The table shows 85,000 to 130,000 clones, with more than 85% occurring only once. This clonotype was obtained from a human donor in good health. The sequenced material came from Tregs sorted from blood. This chain links TRBV5-5 with TRBJ1-4; the D gene is possibly TRBD1 (6 bases). The CDR3, as DNA: TGTGCCAGCAGCTTGGGCAGGGGCTGGGAAAAACTGTTTTTT. Translating it yields CASSLGRGWEKLFF.